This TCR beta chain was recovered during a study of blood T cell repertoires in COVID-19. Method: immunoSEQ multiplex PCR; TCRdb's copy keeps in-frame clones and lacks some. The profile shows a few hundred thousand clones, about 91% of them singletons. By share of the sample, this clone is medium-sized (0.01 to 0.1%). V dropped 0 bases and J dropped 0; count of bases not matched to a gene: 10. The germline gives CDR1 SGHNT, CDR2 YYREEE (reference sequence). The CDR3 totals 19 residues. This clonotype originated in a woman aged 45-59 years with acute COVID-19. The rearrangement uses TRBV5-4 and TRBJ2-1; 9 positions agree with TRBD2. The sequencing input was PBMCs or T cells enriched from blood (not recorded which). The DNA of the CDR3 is TGTGCCAGCAGCTTGGGTCGGCTAGCGGGATTGGGCTCCTACAATGAGCAGTTCTTC. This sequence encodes CASSLGRLAGLGSYNEQFF.